The TCR beta chain described here comes from a study of T cell changes during pregnancy in multiple sclerosis. V lost 5 bases to trimming and J lost 4 bases; unmatched junction nucleotides: 12. Germline values: CDR1 SGHDN, CDR2 FVKESK. This CDR3 is built from 16 residues. TCRdb's table, derived via immunoSEQ multiplex PCR, lists solely in-frame clones and lacks some. The sample contains about 67,000 clones, roughly 94% of which appear only once. This clone was observed once. This receptor was identified in a female donor with multiple sclerosis, enrolled in a pregnancy study. Source: peripheral blood, taken after pregnancy. This rearrangement joins TRBV14 to TRBJ2-3; 7 positions match TRBD2. The chain's CDR3 is CASSVRAAGRADTQYF. The CDR3 DNA is TGTGCCAGCAGCGTCCGGGCAGCGGGAAGGGCAGATACGCAGTATTTT.